The 14 T cell receptor beta chains presented below share a single source sample, sequenced in a study of blood T cell repertoires in COVID-19. Here immunoSEQ multiplex PCR was the method, and the copy in TCRdb shows in-frame clones only, minus some. Of 240,000 or so clones in the sample, approximately 86% were seen once. The sequencing sample was made of peripheral blood. The receptors were sampled from a woman younger than 45 who had recovered from COVID-19.

This rearrangement joins TRBV28 to TRBJ1-2; TRBD1 agrees at 7 bases. V trimming: 5 bases; J trimming: 2 bases; junction bases outside the gene matches: 11. Per germline, CDR1 MDHEN and CDR2 SYDVKM. The CDR3 totals 16 residues. CDR3 DNA: TGTGCCAGCAGTATACAACGGGACAGAGCGAACTATGGCTACACCTTC. Its translation is CASSIQRDRANYGYTF.

The V gene is TRBV7-3, the J gene TRBJ1-1; D is unresolved. Trimming took off 4 bases at V and 4 bases at J, with 10 bases between the two ends. In germline, CDR1 is SGHTA, CDR2 FQGTGA. The CDR3 is 13 amino acids. The CDR3 loop reads CASSSEVGTEAFF. CDR3 DNA sequence: TGTGCCAGCAGCTCAGAAGTTGGCACTGAAGCTTTCTTT.

The rearrangement links TRBV12-5 to TRBJ1-3; tentatively, D is TRBD1 (6 bases). V gave up 6 bases and J gave up 0 bases, with 12 bases separating them. Germline V gene sequence: CDR1 LGHNT, CDR2 FRNRAP. The CDR3 length is 15 residues. The CDR3 loop reads CASGSTGDSGNTIYF. The CDR3 DNA follows: TGTGCTAGTGGATCGACAGGCGACTCTGGAAACACCATATATTTT.

The chain uses TRBV13 and TRBJ1-2; no definite D call. V gave up 4 bases and J gave up 1 base, with 13 bases separating them. There are 15 residues in the CDR3. Germline lookup yields CDR1 PRHDT and CDR2 FYEKMQ (reference sequence). DNA of the CDR3: TGTGCCAGCAGCTCCACTCAGGATTTTAACTATGGCTACACCTTC. It translates to CASSSTQDFNYGYTF.

This chain joins TRBV18 and TRBJ2-7; perhaps TRBD2 as D (6 bases). Trimming stripped 4 bases from V and 2 bases from J, with 12 bases between. The CDR3 has 14 amino acids. CDR1 and CDR2 from the germline V gene are KGHSH and LQKENI. CDR3 bases: TGTGCCAGCTCACGGGACTCCCTCGCCTACGAGCAGTACTTC. Its translation: CASSRDSLAYEQYF.

The chain links TRBV9 to TRBJ2-2; the D gene is possibly TRBD2 (6 bases). Germline lookup yields CDR1 SGDLS and CDR2 YYNGEE. Trimming removed 1 base at V and 6 bases at J, with 7 bases between. This CDR3 is built from 13 residues. The CDR3 sequence is CASSVRRAGELFF. The CDR3 region has the DNA TGTGCCAGCAGCGTAAGGAGGGCCGGGGAGCTGTTTTTT. Combining the CDR3 with reference TRBV9 and TRBJ2-2 gives the whole variable domain DSGVTQTPKHLITATGQRVTLRCSPRSGDLSVYWYQQSLDQGLQFLIQYYNGEERAKGNILERFSAQQFPDLHSELNLSSLELGDSALYFCASSVRRAGELFFGEGSRLTVL.

The V and J genes are TRBV5-1 and TRBJ1-1, with D hard to call. V was pared by 1 base and J by 1 base, with 11 bases between. The CDR3 sequence is 15 residues long. Germline CDR1 SGHRS, CDR2 YFSETQ. The DNA for the CDR3 is TGCGCCAGCAGCTTGTTCTCCGGGGAGAACACTGAAGCTTTCTTT. Translating gives CASSLFSGENTEAFF.

A single count supports this clone. The V gene is TRBV10-2, the J gene TRBJ2-7, with TRBD1 matching over 11 bases. The CDR3 loop spans 14 amino acids. The J segment lost 7 bases and the V segment lost 6 bases, leaving 8 bases of the junction unmatched. Germline-derived CDR1 and CDR2 are WSHSY and SAAADI. The CDR3 loop is CASSQDRGLLEQYF. CDR3 coding DNA: TGCGCCAGCAGCCAGGACAGGGGGCTGTTAGAGCAGTACTTC.

The chain joins TRBV3-1 (or the pseudogene TRBV3-2) to TRBJ2-3; 7 nucleotides line up with TRBD2. CDR1 is LGHDT, CDR2 YNNKEL, per germline (reference sequence). This CDR3 spans 20 amino acids. V lost 1 base and J lost 4; bases outside the gene matches: 20. Here the CDR3 DNA reads TGTGCCAGCAGCCAAGGTCGCCCTCGGGACTACCCGCTCCCGGCAGATACGCAGTATTTT. This gives the protein CASSQGRPRDYPLPADTQYF.

The rearrangement joins TRBV15 to TRBJ2-2, with 9 bases lining up with TRBD1. With 4 bases clipped from V and 0 bases from J, the junction kept 6 bases outside the gene matches. This CDR3 has 17 amino acids. Germline assignment: CDR1 LNHNV and CDR2 YYDKDF (reference sequence). The CDR3 DNA is TGTGCCACCAGCAATCAGGACAGGGGAGCGAACACCGGGGAGCTGTTTTTT. Translated, it gives CATSNQDRGANTGELFF.

The genes are TRBV21-1 and TRBJ2-7; the DNA was not used to check the table's D call, TRBD1. TRBV21-1 represents a pseudogene. CDR3 size: 15 residues. The CDR3 bases are TGTGCCAGCAGCAAAGATGGGCAGGGGGCCGACGAGCAGTACTTC. Translation: CASSKDGQGADEQYF.

The rearrangement uses TRBV29-1 and TRBJ2-2; D is perhaps TRBD1 (6 bases). V was pared by 7 bases and J by 1 base, with 16 bases between. CDR1 is SQVTM, CDR2 ANQGSEA, per germline. This CDR3 spans 15 amino acids. The CDR3 DNA reads as TGCAGCGCTGTGCGTCCGGGACAGAACACCGGGGAGCTGTTTTTT. Translated, it gives CSAVRPGQNTGELFF.

The J gene is TRBJ2-7, the V gene TRBV5-5; 11 nucleotides agree with TRBD2. Trimming removed 2 bases from V and 3 bases from J; junction bases left unmatched: 4. The germline gives CDR1 SGHKS, CDR2 YYEKEE (reference sequence). CDR3 length: 15 residues. The CDR3 reads CASSFQLAGVYEQYF. DNA of the CDR3: TGTGCCAGCAGCTTCCAACTAGCGGGGGTCTACGAGCAGTACTTC.

V and J are TRBV5-4 and TRBJ2-7; TRBD1 is a possible D gene (6 bases). CDR1 and CDR2 from the germline V gene are SGHNT and YYREEE (reference sequence). The CDR3 consists of 15 residues. Trimming shortened V by 4 bases and J by 0 bases, and 14 bases separated the two germline ends. The CDR3 protein is CASSATGTSSYEQYF. CDR3 coding DNA: TGTGCCAGCAGCGCTACCGGGACAAGCTCCTACGAGCAGTACTTC.